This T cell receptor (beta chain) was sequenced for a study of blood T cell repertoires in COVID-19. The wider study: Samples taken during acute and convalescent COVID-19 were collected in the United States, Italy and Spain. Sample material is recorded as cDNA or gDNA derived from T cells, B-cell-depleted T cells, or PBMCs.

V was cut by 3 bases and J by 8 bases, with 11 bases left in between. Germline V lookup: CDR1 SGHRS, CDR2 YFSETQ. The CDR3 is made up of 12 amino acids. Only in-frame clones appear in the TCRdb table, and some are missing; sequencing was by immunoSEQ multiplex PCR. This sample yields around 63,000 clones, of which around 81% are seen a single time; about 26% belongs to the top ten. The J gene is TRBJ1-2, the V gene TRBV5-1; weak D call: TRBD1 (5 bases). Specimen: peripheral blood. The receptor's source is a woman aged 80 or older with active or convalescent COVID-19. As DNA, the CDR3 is TGCGCCAGCAGCTCCGGACATCTCGGCTACACCTTC. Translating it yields CASSSGHLGYTF.